This T cell receptor (beta chain) emerged from a study of T cells in Graves' hyperthyroidism and ophthalmopathy. Amplified TCR beta CDR3 regions came from RNA transcripts. First-round RT-PCR with HTBI primers amplified the TCR CDR3 region. TCRdb passed the multiplex PCR reads through MiXCR, listing each CDR3 protein once. This sample yields over 350,000 distinct CDR3 sequences, of which more than 12% are seen a single time; around 28% belongs to the top ten. At least ten counts were recorded for this clonotype. This CDR3 has 13 residues. The germline V gene has CDR1 SGHTA and CDR2 FQGTGA. J was trimmed by 11 bases and V by 5 bases; bases with no gene match: 7.

Sequencing was done on a sample of blood. The chain is built from TRBV7-3 and TRBJ1-4, with 8 bases fitting TRBD1. The clonotype comes from a man aged 50-59 years with Graves' ophthalmopathy. The CDR3 nucleotides are TGTGCCAGCAGCGAGGGACAGGATGGGAAACTGTTTTTT. It yields the protein CASSEGQDGKLFF.